The clone carrying this TCR beta chain showed up many times. Per the germline V gene, CDR1 is SGHKS and CDR2 is YYEKEE (reference sequence). This CDR3 region has 20 residues. Germline trimming cut 4 bases from V and 1 base from J; bases unmatched to any gene: 18. TCRdb called the 5' RACE reads again in MiXCR, with one record for every CDR3 protein. The table includes roughly 550,000 distinct CDR3 sequences, about a fifth detected once. The entry originates in a study of T-cell memory formation after mild COVID-19. Study overall: Largely, the TCR clusters proved donor specific.

This TCR derives from an adult woman who had mild COVID-19 (a few samples of this study predate the infection). Cell type and time point are not known. J is TRBJ2-3 and V is TRBV5-5, with 10 bases identical to TRBD1. Material for sequencing was PBMCs or a T cell subset sorted from them (not recorded which). The CDR3 protein is CASSASHTFRTGGGTDTQYF. In DNA, the CDR3 is TGTGCCAGCAGCGCTTCTCACACCTTCAGGACAGGGGGAGGCACAGATACGCAGTATTTT.